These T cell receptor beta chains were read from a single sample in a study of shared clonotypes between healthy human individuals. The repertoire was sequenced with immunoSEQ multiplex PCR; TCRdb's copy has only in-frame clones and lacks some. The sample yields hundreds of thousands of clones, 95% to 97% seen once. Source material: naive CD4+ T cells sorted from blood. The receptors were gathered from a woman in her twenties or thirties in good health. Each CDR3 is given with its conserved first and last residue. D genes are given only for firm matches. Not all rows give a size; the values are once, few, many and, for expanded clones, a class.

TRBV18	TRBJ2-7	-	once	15	CASSPPAGRAYEQYF	TGTGCCAGCTCACCACCGGCTGGACGGGCCTACGAGCAGTACTTC
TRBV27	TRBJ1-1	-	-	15	CASNPRGGTHTEAFF	TGTGCCAGCAATCCCCGTGGGGGGACCCACACTGAAGCTTTCTTT
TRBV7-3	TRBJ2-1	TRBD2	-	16	CASSLTGGSSYNEQFF	TGTGCCAGCAGCTTAACGGGCGGGAGTTCCTACAATGAGCAGTTCTTC
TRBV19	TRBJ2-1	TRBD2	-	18	CASSTWTSGREGYNEQFF	TGTGCCAGTAGTACCTGGACTAGCGGGAGGGAGGGCTACAATGAGCAGTTCTTC
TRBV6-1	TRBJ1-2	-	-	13	CASISDRLYGYTF	TGTGCCAGCATCTCAGACAGACTCTATGGCTACACCTTC
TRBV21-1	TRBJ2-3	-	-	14	CASSRTSGTDTQYF	TGTGCCAGCAGCAGGACATCCGGCACAGATACGCAGTATTTT
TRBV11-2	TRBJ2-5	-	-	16	CASSQGTQTLQETQYF	TGTGCCAGCAGCCAGGGGACTCAAACACTCCAAGAGACCCAGTACTTC
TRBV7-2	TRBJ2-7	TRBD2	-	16	CASSLVGGESSYEQYF	TGTGCCAGCAGCTTAGTCGGGGGGGAAAGCTCCTACGAGCAGTACTTC
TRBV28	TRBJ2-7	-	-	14	CASSIGPRNYEQYF	TGTGCCAGCTCGATCGGACCAAGAAACTACGAGCAGTACTTC
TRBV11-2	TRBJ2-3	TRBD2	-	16	CASSLTSGSSTDTQYF	TGTGCCAGCAGCCTCACTAGCGGGAGTTCCACAGATACGCAGTATTTT
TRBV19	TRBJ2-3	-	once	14	CASSISSATDTQYF	TGTGCCAGTAGTATCTCTAGCGCCACAGATACGCAGTATTTT
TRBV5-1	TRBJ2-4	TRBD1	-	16	CASSSGQGRVRNIQYF	TGCGCCAGCAGCAGCGGACAGGGCAGGGTGAGAAACATTCAGTACTTC
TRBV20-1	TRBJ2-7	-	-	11	CSTLKSDEQYF	TGCAGCACCTTAAAGTCTGACGAGCAGTACTTC
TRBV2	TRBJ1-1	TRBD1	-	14	CASSRQGAGTEAFF	TGTGCCAGCAGTCGGCAGGGGGCAGGCACTGAAGCTTTCTTT
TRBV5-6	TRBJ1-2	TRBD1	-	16	CASSSPQGPLDYGYTF	TGTGCCAGCAGCTCCCCACAGGGGCCTCTTGACTATGGCTACACCTTC
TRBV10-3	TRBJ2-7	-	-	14	CAINPGTDEYEQYF	TGTGCCATCAACCCCGGGACGGACGAATACGAGCAGTACTTC
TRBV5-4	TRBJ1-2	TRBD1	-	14	CASISQGRNYGYTF	TGTGCCAGTATATCACAGGGGAGAAACTATGGCTACACCTTC
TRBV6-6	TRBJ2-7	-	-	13	CASSLTLQQEQYF	TGTGCCAGCAGCCTCACCCTTCAACAGGAGCAGTACTTC
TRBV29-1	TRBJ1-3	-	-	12	CSIGDSGNTIYF	TGCAGCATCGGGGACTCTGGAAACACCATATATTTT
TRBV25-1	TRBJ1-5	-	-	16	CASSEYRPVRNQPQHF	TGTGCCAGCAGTGAATATCGGCCGGTTAGGAATCAGCCCCAGCATTTT
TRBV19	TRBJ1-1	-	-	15	CASSPRGETNTEAFF	TGTGCCAGTAGTCCCCGTGGAGAGACGAACACTGAAGCTTTCTTT
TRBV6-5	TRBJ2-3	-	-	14	CASSYSIRADTQYF	TGTGCCAGCAGTTACTCGATCCGGGCAGATACGCAGTATTTT
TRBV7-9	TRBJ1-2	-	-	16	CASTPIGLTGNYGYTF	TGTGCCAGCACCCCCATAGGGCTGACAGGCAACTATGGCTACACCTTC
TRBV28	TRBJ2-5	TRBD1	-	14	CASTPGGNQETQYF	TGTGCCAGCACCCCAGGGGGCAACCAAGAGACCCAGTACTTC
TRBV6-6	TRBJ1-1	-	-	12	CASRTRNTEAFF	TGTGCCAGCAGGACACGGAACACTGAAGCTTTCTTT
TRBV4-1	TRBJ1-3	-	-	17	CASSPLPGQSSGNTIYF	TGCGCCAGCAGCCCCCTTCCTGGACAGAGCTCTGGAAACACCATATATTTT
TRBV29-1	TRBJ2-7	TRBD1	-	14	CSARPPGTGGEQYF	TGCAGCGCCCGTCCCCCCGGGACAGGGGGCGAGCAGTACTTC
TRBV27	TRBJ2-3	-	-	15	CASRRTLRRTDTQYF	TGTGCCAGCAGAAGGACCCTTAGGAGGACAGATACGCAGTATTTT
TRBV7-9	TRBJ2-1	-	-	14	CASSLAPINDEQFF	TGTGCCAGCAGCTTAGCACCGATTAACGACGAGCAGTTCTTC
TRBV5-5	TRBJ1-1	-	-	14	CASSWRTVNTEAFF	TGTGCCAGCAGCTGGCGGACAGTGAACACTGAAGCTTTCTTT
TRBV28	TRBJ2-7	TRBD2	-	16	CASSSPSGTSGYEQYF	TGTGCCAGCAGTTCCCCCTCCGGGACTAGCGGCTACGAGCAGTACTTC
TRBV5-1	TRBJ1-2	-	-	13	CASSFGNPLGYTF	TGCGCCAGCAGCTTCGGGAATCCTCTTGGCTACACCTTC
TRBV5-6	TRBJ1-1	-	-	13	CASSPSSGTEAFF	TGTGCCAGCAGCCCCTCGTCGGGCACTGAAGCTTTCTTT
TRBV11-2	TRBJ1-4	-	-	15	CASSSRVATNEKLFF	TGTGCCAGCAGTTCGCGAGTTGCAACTAATGAAAAACTGTTTTTT
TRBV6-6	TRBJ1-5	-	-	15	CASSYSDRRGQPQHF	TGTGCCAGCAGTTACTCCGACAGGAGGGGCCAGCCCCAGCATTTT
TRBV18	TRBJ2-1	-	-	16	CATQTGAGSSYNEQFF	TGTGCCACCCAGACCGGGGCAGGGAGCTCCTACAATGAGCAGTTCTTC
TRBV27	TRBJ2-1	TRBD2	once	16	CASSLISTSGYNEQFF	TGTGCCAGCAGTTTAATATCGACTAGCGGATACAATGAGCAGTTCTTC
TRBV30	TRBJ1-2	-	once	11	CAWRVGYGYTF	TGTGCCTGGAGAGTAGGCTATGGCTACACCTTC
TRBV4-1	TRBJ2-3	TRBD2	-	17	CASSQGLAGGVTDTQYF	TGCGCCAGCAGCCAGGGACTAGCGGGAGGGGTCACAGATACGCAGTATTTT
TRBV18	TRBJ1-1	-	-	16	CASSPTDSWGPLDSFF	TGTGCCAGCTCACCCACCGATTCGTGGGGACCCCTTGATTCTTTCTTT
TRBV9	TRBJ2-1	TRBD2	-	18	CASSVGPPGGTQYNEQFF	TGTGCCAGCAGCGTAGGTCCTCCCGGGGGGACGCAATACAATGAGCAGTTCTTC
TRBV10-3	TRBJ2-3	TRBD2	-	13	CAIQGGGTDTQYF	TGTGCCATCCAGGGAGGGGGCACAGATACGCAGTATTTT
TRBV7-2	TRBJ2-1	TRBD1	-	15	CASSWTGSSYNEQFF	TGTGCCAGCAGCTGGACAGGGAGCTCCTACAATGAGCAGTTCTTC
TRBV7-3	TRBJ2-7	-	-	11	CASSLGNEQYF	TGTGCCAGCAGCTTAGGTAACGAGCAGTACTTC
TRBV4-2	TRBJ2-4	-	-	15	CASSQEVLAKNIQYF	TGTGCCAGCAGCCAAGAGGTTCTAGCCAAAAACATTCAGTACTTC
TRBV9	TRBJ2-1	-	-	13	CASSVVFEGEQFF	TGTGCCAGCAGCGTAGTTTTTGAAGGTGAGCAGTTCTTC
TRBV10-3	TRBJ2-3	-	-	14	CAIRSGLDADTQYF	TGTGCCATCAGGTCAGGGCTGGATGCGGATACGCAGTATTTT
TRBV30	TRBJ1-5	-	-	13	CAWRADSNQPQHF	TGTGCCTGGAGGGCAGATAGCAATCAGCCCCAGCATTTT
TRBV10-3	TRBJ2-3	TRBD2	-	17	CAISDRTSGRLTDTQYF	TGTGCCATCAGTGACAGAACTAGCGGAAGACTCACAGATACGCAGTATTTT
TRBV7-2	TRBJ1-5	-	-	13	CASSPGLSQPQHF	TGTGCCAGCAGCCCCGGGTTATCCCAGCCCCAGCATTTT
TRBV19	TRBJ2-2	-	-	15	CASSSSGASTGELFF	TGTGCCAGTAGTTCGTCGGGAGCGTCCACCGGGGAGCTGTTTTTT
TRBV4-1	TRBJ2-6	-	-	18	CASSHPGPGAGGANVLTF	TGCGCCAGCAGCCACCCTGGGCCAGGGGCGGGTGGGGCCAACGTCCTGACTTTC
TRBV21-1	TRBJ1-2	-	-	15	CASSRRTGHSYGYTF	TGTGCCAGCAGCAGGAGAACCGGACACAGCTATGGCTACACCTTC